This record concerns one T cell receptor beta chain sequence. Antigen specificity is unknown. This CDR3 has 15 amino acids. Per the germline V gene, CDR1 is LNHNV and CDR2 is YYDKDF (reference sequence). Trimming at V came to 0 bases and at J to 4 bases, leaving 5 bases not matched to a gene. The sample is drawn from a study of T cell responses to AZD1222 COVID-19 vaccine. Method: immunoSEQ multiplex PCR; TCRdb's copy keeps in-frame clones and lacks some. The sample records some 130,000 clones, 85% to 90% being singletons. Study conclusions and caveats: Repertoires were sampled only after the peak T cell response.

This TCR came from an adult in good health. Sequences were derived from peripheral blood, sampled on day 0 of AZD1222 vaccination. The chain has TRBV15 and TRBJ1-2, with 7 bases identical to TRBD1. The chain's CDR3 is CATSRDRRGLYGYTF. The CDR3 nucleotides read TGTGCCACCAGCAGAGATCGAAGGGGGCTCTATGGCTACACCTTC. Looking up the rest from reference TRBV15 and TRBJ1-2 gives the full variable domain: DAMVIQNPRYQVTQFGKPVTLSCSQTLNHNVMYWYQQKSSQAPKLLFHYYDKDFNNEADTPDNFQSRRPNTSFCFLDIRSPGLGDTAMYLCATSRDRRGLYGYTFGSGTRLTVV.